Listed here are 3 T cell receptor beta chains from one sample, sequenced in a study of neurological immune-mediated disorders. TCRdb reanalysed the 5' RACE reads using MiXCR and keeps one entry per CDR3 protein. Of more than 25,000 distinct CDR3 sequences listed, under 30% are singletons. The sequenced material came from CD4+ T cells from blood. The receptors come from a man over 45 with HTLV-1-associated myelopathy (HAM/TSP).

In the case of this clonotype: Sequence at one end of the junction differs from germline and may be a read error. CDR3 nucleotides: TGCAGTGCTAGGGACAGGGGTAATTCACCCCTCTACTTT. This translates into CSARDRGNSPLYF. The chain links TRBV20-1 to TRBJ1-6; 9 bases are a match to TRBD1. Germline V gene lookup returns CDR1 DFQATT and CDR2 SNEGSKA (reference sequence). CDR3 size: 13 residues.

By frequency in the sample, this clonotype is medium-sized. The chain couples TRBV7-2 to TRBJ1-1, with TRBD1 identical over 9 bases. The CDR3 extends over 15 amino acids. Per germline, CDR1 SGHTA and CDR2 FQGNSA. J lost 4 bases, V lost 5 bases, and 8 bases had no gene match. In nucleotides, the CDR3 is TGTGCCAGCAGCGCGGACAGGGGACGACGCACTGAAGCTTTCTTT. This gives the protein CASSADRGRRTEAFF.

This clonotype appeared many times. The rearrangement joins TRBV6-5 to TRBJ1-2; 7 bases fit TRBD1. J was trimmed by 4 bases and V by 7 bases; bases with no gene match: 9. The CDR3 has 14 amino acids. CDR1 and CDR2 from the germline V gene are MNHEY and SVGAGI. The CDR3 DNA is TGTGCCAGCACCACAGGGGACACGACCTATGGCTACACCTTC. Its protein product is CASTTGDTTYGYTF.